The 14 T cell receptor beta chains given below trace back to one sample, sequenced in a study of a mutant IDH1 vaccine in newly diagnosed glioma. Some clones are missing from TCRdb's copy, which holds only in-frame ones; the method was immunoSEQ multiplex PCR. The table has about 55,000 clones, roughly 84% seen once. The time point here: week 35, safety follow-up. Vaccine doses each comprised 300 ug of mutant IDH1 20-mer peptide, with topical imiquimod. Their cognate antigens are unknown. The specimen comprised PBMCs, sampled from a glioma patient whose treatment included an IDH1 peptide vaccine. All receptors derive from a woman younger than 35 with glioma.

V gene TRBV5-1 combines with J gene TRBJ2-7; 9 nucleotides line up with TRBD1. There are 14 residues in the CDR3. Trimming cost V 0 bases and J 3 bases; bases outside gene matches: 1. Germline loops: CDR1 SGHRS, CDR2 YFSETQ. The CDR3 is CASSLGQGGYEQYF. The DNA for the CDR3 is TGCGCCAGCAGCTTGGGACAGGGGGGCTACGAGCAGTACTTC.

The CDR3 reads CASSPLDRPNYGYTF. CDR3 in DNA: TGTGCCAGCAGTCCCCTGGACAGACCTAACTATGGCTACACCTTC. The chain combines TRBV27 with TRBJ1-2; TRBD1 might be the D (6 bases). The germline CDR1 and CDR2 sequences are MNHEY and SMNVEV (reference sequence). The CDR3 covers 15 residues. Trimming took 5 bases from V and 0 from J, leaving 13 bases between them.

This chain connects TRBV5-4 to TRBJ1-1, with TRBD1 as a possible D gene (5 bases). V was trimmed by 5 bases and J by 4 bases, leaving 12 bases between them. Germline values: CDR1 SGHNT, CDR2 YYREEE (reference sequence). The CDR3 totals 13 residues. CDR3 sequence: CASRGVGSTEAFF. In DNA, the CDR3 is TGTGCCAGCAGAGGGGTAGGAAGCACTGAAGCTTTCTTT.

The V and J genes are TRBV6-6 and TRBJ1-5; D call uncertain. CDR3 length equals 14 residues. Germline lookup yields CDR1 MNHNY and CDR2 SVGAGI (reference sequence). V was pared by 2 bases and J by 1 base, with 6 bases between. The CDR3 DNA reads as TGTGCCAGCAGTTACCCGGACAGCAATCAGCCCCAGCATTTT. Encoded protein: CASSYPDSNQPQHF.

The chain recombines TRBV2 with TRBJ2-5, with a tentative D call TRBD1 (5 bases). The germline gives CDR1 SNHLY, CDR2 FYNNEI. The V end lost 0 bases, the J end lost 8 bases, and 13 bases lay between the germline ends. The CDR3 consists of 14 residues. The CDR3 DNA is TGTGCCAGCAGTGAAGCGCGGCAGGGTGGAACCCAGTACTTC. This translates into CASSEARQGGTQYF.

The V gene is TRBV5-1, the J gene TRBJ2-5; 11 nucleotides line up with TRBD1. Unmatched junction bases numbered 3, after V lost 4 bases and J lost 1 base. Looked up from germline, CDR1 is SGHRS and CDR2 is YFSETQ. CDR3 length: 15 residues. The CDR3 sequence is CASSRGTGGQETQYF. DNA for the CDR3: TGCGCCAGCAGCAGGGGGACAGGGGGCCAAGAGACCCAGTACTTC.

The chain has TRBV19 and TRBJ2-7, with TRBD1 as a possible D gene (7 bases). The CDR3 runs 14 residues. V was cut by 5 bases and J by 5 bases, with 16 bases left in between. CDR1 and CDR2 (germline): LNHDA, SQIVND (reference sequence). CDR3 residues: CASSWGDSRDEQYF. CDR3 DNA sequence: TGTGCCAGTAGTTGGGGGGACAGTCGGGACGAGCAGTACTTC.

This clone came up once. This sequence joins TRBV29-1 and TRBJ2-7, with D possibly TRBD2 on 6 matching bases. CDR1 and CDR2 from the germline V gene are SQVTM and ANQGSEA. V lost 0 bases, J lost 6 bases, and 15 bases lay in between. CDR3 length equals 14 residues. The CDR3 nucleotides are TGCAGCGTTGAAGATTGGGCGGGAAGAAGCGAGCAGTACTTC. Translating gives CSVEDWAGRSEQYF.

This clone was picked up a small number of times. The chain has TRBV6-5 and TRBJ1-1; perhaps TRBD1 as D (5 bases). Between the trimmed V and J ends, which lost 5 bases and 7 bases, there was a span of 17 bases. CDR1 and CDR2 (germline): MNHEY, SVGAGI. The CDR3 has 14 residues. CDR3 amino acids: CASSGTRRWGEAFF. The CDR3 bases are TGTGCCAGCAGTGGGACGCGACGGTGGGGTGAAGCTTTCTTT.

The table lists this clone with a few counts. The chain combines TRBV19 with TRBJ1-5; D gene ambiguous. The CDR3 consists of 12 residues. The ends were cut back, 6 bases at V and 3 bases at J, with 6 bases in the middle. Germline CDR1 and CDR2: LNHDA and SQIVND (reference sequence). The CDR3, as DNA: TGTGCCAGTAGATTGGACAATCAGCCCCAGCATTTT. Its translation is CASRLDNQPQHF. The full variable domain, with the rest looked up from reference TRBV19 and TRBJ1-5, is DGGITQSPKYLFRKEGQNVTLSCEQNLNHDAMYWYRQDPGQGLRLIYYSQIVNDFQKGDIAEGYSVSREKKESFPLTVTSAQKNPTAFYLCASRLDNQPQHFGDGTRLSIL.

The chain uses TRBV13 and TRBJ2-5; D is tentatively TRBD1 or TRBD2 (5 bases each). This CDR3 region has 14 residues. The germline CDR1 and CDR2 sequences are PRHDT and FYEKMQ (reference sequence). V was clipped by 5 bases and J by 1 base, with 11 bases between them. CDR3 amino acids: CASSQEGLQETQYF. In DNA, the CDR3 is TGTGCCAGCAGCCAAGAGGGGCTCCAAGAGACCCAGTACTTC.

V gene TRBV19 combines with J gene TRBJ2-7; tentatively, D is TRBD1 or TRBD2 (5 bases each). Germline loops: CDR1 LNHDA, CDR2 SQIVND (reference sequence). Deletions cut 5 bases from V and 6 bases from J, with 8 bases between. This CDR3 comprises 11 residues. CDR3 protein: CASSDGGEQYF. As DNA, the CDR3 is TGTGCCAGTAGTGATGGGGGCGAGCAGTACTTC.

The V and J genes are TRBV11-3 and TRBJ2-7; maybe TRBD1 (6 bases). Looked up from germline, CDR1 is SGHNT and CDR2 is YENEEA. CDR3 length equals 16 residues. V lost 1 base to trimming and J lost 0 bases, with 13 bases between them. CDR3 sequence: CASSLVMTGHSYEQYF. The CDR3 DNA follows: TGTGCCAGCAGCTTAGTGATGACAGGTCACTCCTACGAGCAGTACTTC. The whole variable domain, remainder taken from reference TRBV11-3 and TRBJ2-7, is EAGVVQSPRYKIIEKKQPVAFWCNPISGHNTLYWYLQNLGQGPELLIRYENEEAVDDSQLPKDRFSAERLKGVDSTLKIQPAELGDSAVYLCASSLVMTGHSYEQYFGPGTRLTVT.

The CDR3 spells CAISERNYGYTF. The CDR3 DNA follows: TGTGCCATCAGTGAACGCAACTATGGCTACACCTTC. J is TRBJ1-2 and V is TRBV10-3; D not certain. Trimming took 3 bases from V and 2 from J, leaving 4 bases between them. The CDR3 is 12 residues long. The V gene's germline CDR1 is ENHRY and CDR2 SYGVKD.